The present TCR beta chain was sequenced within a study of cytomegalovirus exposure and HLA in healthy donors. Vbeta (60) and Jbeta (13) primers were used in the PCR. Clones were sequenced by immunoSEQ multiplex PCR, and TCRdb holds only the in-frame ones, with some missing. The top ten clones hold roughly 3.6% of a sample with roughly 100,000 clones, 70% to 85% of them seen once. Unmatched junction bases numbered 8, after V lost 4 bases and J lost 6 bases. The CDR3 spans 16 residues. Germline lookup yields CDR1 SEHNR and CDR2 FQNEAQ (reference sequence). Study-wide results and limits: In vitro, three CMV-associated chains proved specific for CMV antigens. As a later analysis showed, a missense DCLRE1C variant was linked to trimming of TCR beta V- and J-genes. Per a later analysis, HLA-associated TCR beta chains showed more clonal expansion than other, equally common TCR beta chains. The study designated about 180 TCR beta chains cytomegalovirus-associated.

This clone was counted a few times. What it binds is not known. The chain couples TRBV7-9 to TRBJ1-4; 10 bases align to TRBD1. The sequencing input was PBMCs. This receptor was identified in a man aged 55 to 70 in good health and CMV-seronegative. The CDR3 DNA is TGTGCCAGCAGCTATAGACAGGGGGCGCAGGATGAAAAACTGTTTTTT. Its translation: CASSYRQGAQDEKLFF.